This TCR beta chain came from a study of shared clonotypes between healthy human individuals. Trimming at V came to 5 bases and at J to 4 bases, leaving 5 bases not matched to a gene. The germline CDR1 and CDR2 sequences are SGHVS and FQNEAQ. This CDR3 spans 16 amino acids. On this clone: Its antigen remains unknown.

Once extracted for a subset, genomic DNA was divided evenly among several immunoSEQ plates. Repertoires were generated with immunoSEQ multiplex PCR, while TCRdb's copy carries only in-frame clones and drops some. The data show about 2.1 million clones, 80% to 95% seen once. Naive CD8 populations comprised CD45RO-negative cells positively selected for CCR7, excluding terminally differentiated effector memory CD45RA+ cells. Whole-study findings and limits: Limited genetic and exposure-history diversity came from having few donors. Investigators collected only blood, and repertoires in tissues likely differ.

The sequenced sample consisted of naive CD8+ T cells from PBMCs. This chain uses TRBV7-8 with TRBJ2-1; TRBD2 aligns across 13 bases. This clonotype originated in a man between 18 and 29 years old in good health. Some clones in this sample may be carry-over from other donors' samples. Here the CDR3 DNA reads TGTGCCAGCAGCCCTACTAGCGGGAGGGTGTACAATGAGCAGTTCTTC. Protein: CASSPTSGRVYNEQFF.